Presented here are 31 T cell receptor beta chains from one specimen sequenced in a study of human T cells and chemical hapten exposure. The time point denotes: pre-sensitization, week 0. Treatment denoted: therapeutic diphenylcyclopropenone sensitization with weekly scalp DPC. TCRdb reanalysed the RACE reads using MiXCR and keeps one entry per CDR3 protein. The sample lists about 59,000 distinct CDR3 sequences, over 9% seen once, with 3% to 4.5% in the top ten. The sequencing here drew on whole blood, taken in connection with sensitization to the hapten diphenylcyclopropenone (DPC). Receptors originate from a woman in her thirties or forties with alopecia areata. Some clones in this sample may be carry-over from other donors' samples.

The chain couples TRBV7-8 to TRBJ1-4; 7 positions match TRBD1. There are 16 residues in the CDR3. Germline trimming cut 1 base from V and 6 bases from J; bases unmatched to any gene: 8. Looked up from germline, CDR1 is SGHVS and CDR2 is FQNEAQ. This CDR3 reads CASSLEGSTGDEKLFF. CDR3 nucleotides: TGTGCCAGCAGCTTAGAGGGAAGTACAGGGGATGAAAAACTGTTTTTT. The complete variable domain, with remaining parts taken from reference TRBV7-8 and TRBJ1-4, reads GAGVSQSPRYKVAKRGQDVALRCDPISGHVSLFWYQQALGQGPEFLTYFQNEAQLDKSGLPSDRFFAERPEGSVSTLKIQRTQQEDSAVYLCASSLEGSTGDEKLFFGSGTQLSVL.

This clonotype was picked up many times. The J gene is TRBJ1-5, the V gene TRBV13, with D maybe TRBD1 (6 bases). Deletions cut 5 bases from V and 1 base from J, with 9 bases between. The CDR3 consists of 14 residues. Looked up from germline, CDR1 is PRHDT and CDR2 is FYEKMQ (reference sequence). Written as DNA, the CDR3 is TGTGCCAGCAGCGCACAGGGAAGCAATCAGCCCCAGCATTTT. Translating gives CASSAQGSNQPQHF.

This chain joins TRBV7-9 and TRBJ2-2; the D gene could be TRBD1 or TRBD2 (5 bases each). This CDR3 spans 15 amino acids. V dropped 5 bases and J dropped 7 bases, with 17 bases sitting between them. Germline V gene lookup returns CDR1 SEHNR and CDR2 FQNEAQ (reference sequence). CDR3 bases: TGTGCCAGCAGCCTCCGGGGCCCGGCCATCGGGGAGCTGTTTTTT. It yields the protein CASSLRGPAIGELFF.

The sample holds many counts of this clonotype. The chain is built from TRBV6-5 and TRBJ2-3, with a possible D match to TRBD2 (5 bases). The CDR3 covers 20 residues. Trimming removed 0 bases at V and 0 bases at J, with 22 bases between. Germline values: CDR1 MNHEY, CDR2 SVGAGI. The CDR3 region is CASSYSNPLWRTGSTDTQYF. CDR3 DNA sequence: TGTGCCAGCAGTTACTCGAACCCCCTTTGGAGGACGGGAAGCACAGATACGCAGTATTTT.

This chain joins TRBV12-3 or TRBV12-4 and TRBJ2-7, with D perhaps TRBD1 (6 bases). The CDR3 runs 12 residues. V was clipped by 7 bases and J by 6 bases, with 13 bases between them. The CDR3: CASTLGAGEQYF. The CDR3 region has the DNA TGTGCCAGCACTCTGGGGGCAGGCGAGCAGTACTTC.

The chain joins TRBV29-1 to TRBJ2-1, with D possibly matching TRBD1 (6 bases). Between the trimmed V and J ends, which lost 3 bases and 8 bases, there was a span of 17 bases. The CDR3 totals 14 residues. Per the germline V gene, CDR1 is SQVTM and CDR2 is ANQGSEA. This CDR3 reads CSVEGAARGYEQFF. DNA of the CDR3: TGCAGCGTTGAGGGGGCTGCAAGGGGCTATGAGCAGTTCTTC.

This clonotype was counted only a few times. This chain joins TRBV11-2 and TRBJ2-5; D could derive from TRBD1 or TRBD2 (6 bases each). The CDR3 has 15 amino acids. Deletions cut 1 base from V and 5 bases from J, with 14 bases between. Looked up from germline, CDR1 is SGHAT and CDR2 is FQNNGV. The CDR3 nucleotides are TGTGCCAGCAGCTTAGGGGCCGGGGGCGCGGAGACCCAGTACTTC. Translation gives CASSLGAGGAETQYF. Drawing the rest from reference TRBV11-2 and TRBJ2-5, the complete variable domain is EAGVAQSPRYKIIEKRQSVAFWCNPISGHATLYWYQQILGQGPKLLIQFQNNGVVDDSQLPKDRFSAERLKGVDSTLKIQPAKLEDSAVYLCASSLGAGGAETQYFGPGTRLLVL.

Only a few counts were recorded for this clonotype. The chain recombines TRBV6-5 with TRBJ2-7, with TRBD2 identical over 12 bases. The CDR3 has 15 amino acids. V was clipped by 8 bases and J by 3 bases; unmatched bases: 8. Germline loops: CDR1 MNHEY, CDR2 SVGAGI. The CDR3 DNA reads TGTGCCAGCCGAGCCCAGACTAGCGGGAGCTACGAGCAGTACTTC. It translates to CASRAQTSGSYEQYF.

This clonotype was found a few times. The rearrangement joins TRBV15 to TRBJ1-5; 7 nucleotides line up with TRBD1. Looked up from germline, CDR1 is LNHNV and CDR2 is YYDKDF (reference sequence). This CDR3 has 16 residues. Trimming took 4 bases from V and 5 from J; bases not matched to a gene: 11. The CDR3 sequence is CATSKLTRRGDQPQHF. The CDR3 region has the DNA TGTGCCACCAGCAAATTAACTCGCAGGGGGGATCAGCCCCAGCATTTT. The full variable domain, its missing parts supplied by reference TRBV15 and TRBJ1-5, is DAMVIQNPRYQVTQFGKPVTLSCSQTLNHNVMYWYQQKSSQAPKLLFHYYDKDFNNEADTPDNFQSRRPNTSFCFLDIRSPGLGDTAMYLCATSKLTRRGDQPQHFGDGTRLSIL.

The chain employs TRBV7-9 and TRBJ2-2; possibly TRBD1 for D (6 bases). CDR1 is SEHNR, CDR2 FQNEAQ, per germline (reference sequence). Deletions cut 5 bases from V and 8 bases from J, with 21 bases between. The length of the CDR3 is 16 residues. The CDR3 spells CASSRSVGTHVGELFF. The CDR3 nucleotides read TGTGCCAGCAGCCGTTCGGTCGGGACACACGTTGGGGAGCTGTTTTTT. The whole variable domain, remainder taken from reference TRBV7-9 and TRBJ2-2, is DTGVSQNPRHKITKRGQNVTFRCDPISEHNRLYWYRQTLGQGPEFLTYFQNEAQLEKSRLLSDRFSAERPKGSFSTLEIQRTEQGDSAMYLCASSRSVGTHVGELFFGEGSRLTVL.

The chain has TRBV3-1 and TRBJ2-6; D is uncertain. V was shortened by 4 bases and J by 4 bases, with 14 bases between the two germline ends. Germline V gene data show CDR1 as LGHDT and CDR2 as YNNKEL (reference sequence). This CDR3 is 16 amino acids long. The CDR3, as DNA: TGTGCCAGCAGCCCGCAACTCTCCCCAGGGGCCAACGTCCTGACTTTC. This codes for CASSPQLSPGANVLTF.

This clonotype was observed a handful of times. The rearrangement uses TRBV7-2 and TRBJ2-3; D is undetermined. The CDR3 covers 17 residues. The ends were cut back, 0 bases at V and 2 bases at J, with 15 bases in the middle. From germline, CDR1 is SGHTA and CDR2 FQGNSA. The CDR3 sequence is CASSLAWPTRTTDTQYF. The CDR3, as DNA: TGTGCCAGCAGCTTAGCGTGGCCCACACGCACCACAGATACGCAGTATTTT.

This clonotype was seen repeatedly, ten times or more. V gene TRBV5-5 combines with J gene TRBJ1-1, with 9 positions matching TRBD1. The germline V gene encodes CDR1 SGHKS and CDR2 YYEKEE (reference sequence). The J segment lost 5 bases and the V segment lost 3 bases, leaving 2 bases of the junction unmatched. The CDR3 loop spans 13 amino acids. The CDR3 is CASSSDRGTEAFF. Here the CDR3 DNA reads TGTGCCAGCAGCTCGGACAGGGGAACTGAAGCTTTCTTT.

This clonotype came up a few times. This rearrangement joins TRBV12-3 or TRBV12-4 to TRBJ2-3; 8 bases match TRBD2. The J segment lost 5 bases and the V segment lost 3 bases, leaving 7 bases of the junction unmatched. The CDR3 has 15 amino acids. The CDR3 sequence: CASSFRGGIRDTQYF. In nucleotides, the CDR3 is TGTGCCAGCAGTTTCCGGGGGGGCATAAGAGATACGCAGTATTTT.

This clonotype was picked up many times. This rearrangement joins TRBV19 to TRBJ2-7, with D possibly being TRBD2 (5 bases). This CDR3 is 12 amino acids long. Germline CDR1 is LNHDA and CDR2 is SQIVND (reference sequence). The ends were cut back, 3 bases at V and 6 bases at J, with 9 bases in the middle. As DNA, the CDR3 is TGTGCCAGTAGTATTTCGGGGATCGAGCAGTACTTC. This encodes CASSISGIEQYF.

CDR3 sequence: CASSRNSYEQYF. DNA for the CDR3: TGTGCCAGTAGTAGGAACTCCTACGAGCAGTACTTC. The chain carries TRBV19 and TRBJ2-7; no firm D call. Germline V lookup: CDR1 LNHDA, CDR2 SQIVND (reference sequence). V gave up 4 bases and J gave up 0 bases, with 4 bases separating them. The CDR3 is 12 residues long.

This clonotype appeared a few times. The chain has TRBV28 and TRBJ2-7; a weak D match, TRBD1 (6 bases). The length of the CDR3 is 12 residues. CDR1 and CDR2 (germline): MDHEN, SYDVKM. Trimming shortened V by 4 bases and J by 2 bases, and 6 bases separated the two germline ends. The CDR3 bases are TGTGCCAGCAGTTGGGACACCTACGAGCAGTACTTC. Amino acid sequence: CASSWDTYEQYF.

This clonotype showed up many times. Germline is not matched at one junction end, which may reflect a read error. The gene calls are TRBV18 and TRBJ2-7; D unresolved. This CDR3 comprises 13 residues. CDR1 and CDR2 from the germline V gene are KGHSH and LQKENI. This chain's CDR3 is CASSLSLNQTVRF. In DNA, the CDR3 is TGTGCCAGCTCACTTTCCCTGAATCAGACGGTTCGCTTC.

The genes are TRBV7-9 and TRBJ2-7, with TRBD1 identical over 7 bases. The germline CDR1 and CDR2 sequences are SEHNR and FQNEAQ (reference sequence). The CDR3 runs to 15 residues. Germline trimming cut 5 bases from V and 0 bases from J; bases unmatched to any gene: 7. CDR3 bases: TGTGCCAGCAGCCAGGGGACAGCCTACTCCTACGAGCAGTACTTC. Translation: CASSQGTAYSYEQYF.

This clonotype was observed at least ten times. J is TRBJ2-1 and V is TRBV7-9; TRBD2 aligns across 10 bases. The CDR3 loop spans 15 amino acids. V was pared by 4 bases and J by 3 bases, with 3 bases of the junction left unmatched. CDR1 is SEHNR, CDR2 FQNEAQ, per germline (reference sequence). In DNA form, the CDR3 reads TGTGCCAGCAGCTCCGGACTAGCGGTCTACAATGAGCAGTTCTTC. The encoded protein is CASSSGLAVYNEQFF.

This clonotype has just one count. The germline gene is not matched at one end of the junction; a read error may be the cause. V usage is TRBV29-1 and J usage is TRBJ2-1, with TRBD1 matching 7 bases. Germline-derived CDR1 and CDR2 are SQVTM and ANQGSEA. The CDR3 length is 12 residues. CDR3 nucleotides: TGCAGCGCCCAAGGGGGCTACAATGGGCAGTTCTTC. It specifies CSAQGGYNGQFF.

CDR3: CASRDRGGQPQHF. For the CDR3, the DNA is TGTGCCAGCAGGGACAGGGGCGGTCAGCCCCAGCATTTT. This chain uses TRBV6-5 with TRBJ1-5; 9 bases are shared with TRBD1. Germline V gene sequence: CDR1 MNHEY, CDR2 SVGAGI. The J segment lost 6 bases and the V segment lost 6 bases, leaving 3 bases of the junction unmatched. The CDR3 is made up of 13 amino acids.

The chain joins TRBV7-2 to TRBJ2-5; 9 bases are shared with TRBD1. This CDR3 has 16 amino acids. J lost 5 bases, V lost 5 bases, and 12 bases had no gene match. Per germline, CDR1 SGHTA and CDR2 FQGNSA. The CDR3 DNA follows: TGTGCCAGCAGCAACTACCCGGGACAGGGTCTCGAGACCCAGTACTTC. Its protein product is CASSNYPGQGLETQYF.

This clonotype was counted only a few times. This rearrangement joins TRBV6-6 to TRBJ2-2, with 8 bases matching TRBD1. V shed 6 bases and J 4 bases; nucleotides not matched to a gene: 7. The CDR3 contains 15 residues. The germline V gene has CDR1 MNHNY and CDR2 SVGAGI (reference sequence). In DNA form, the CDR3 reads TGTGCCAGCAGACGGACAGGGTCGAGCACCGGGGAGCTGTTTTTT. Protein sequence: CASRRTGSSTGELFF.

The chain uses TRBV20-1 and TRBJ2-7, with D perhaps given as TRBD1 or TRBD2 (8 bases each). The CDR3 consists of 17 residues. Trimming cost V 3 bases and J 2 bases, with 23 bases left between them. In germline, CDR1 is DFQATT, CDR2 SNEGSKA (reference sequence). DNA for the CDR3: TGCAGTGCTAGGCCCCCCAGGGGGCGGGGGGCGCCCTACGAGCAGTACTTC. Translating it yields CSARPPRGRGAPYEQYF.

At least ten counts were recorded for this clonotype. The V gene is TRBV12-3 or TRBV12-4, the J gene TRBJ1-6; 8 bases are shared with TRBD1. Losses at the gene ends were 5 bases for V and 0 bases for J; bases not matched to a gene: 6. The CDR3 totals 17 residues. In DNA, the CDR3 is TGTGCCAGCAGTCTGACAGGGGCGTTCTCCTATAATTCACCCCTCCACTTT. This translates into CASSLTGAFSYNSPLHF.

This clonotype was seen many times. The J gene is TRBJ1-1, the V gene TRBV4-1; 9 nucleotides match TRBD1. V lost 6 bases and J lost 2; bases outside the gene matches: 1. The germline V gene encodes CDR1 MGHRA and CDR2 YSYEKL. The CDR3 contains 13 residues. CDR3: CASRQGANTEAFF. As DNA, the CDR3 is TGCGCCAGCAGACAGGGGGCCAACACTGAAGCTTTCTTT.

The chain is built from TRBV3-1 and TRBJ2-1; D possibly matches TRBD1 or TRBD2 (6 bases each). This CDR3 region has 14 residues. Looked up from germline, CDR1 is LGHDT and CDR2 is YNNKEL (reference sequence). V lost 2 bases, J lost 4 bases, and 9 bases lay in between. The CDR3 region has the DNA TGTGCCAGCAGCCAACCGGGGGCATACAATGAGCAGTTCTTC. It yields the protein CASSQPGAYNEQFF.

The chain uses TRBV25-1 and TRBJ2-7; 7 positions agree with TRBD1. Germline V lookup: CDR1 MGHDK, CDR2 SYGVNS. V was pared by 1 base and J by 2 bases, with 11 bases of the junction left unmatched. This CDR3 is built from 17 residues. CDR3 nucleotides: TGTGCCAGCAGTGAATCACCGACAGGGTCCCTAACCTACGAGCAGTACTTC. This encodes CASSESPTGSLTYEQYF.

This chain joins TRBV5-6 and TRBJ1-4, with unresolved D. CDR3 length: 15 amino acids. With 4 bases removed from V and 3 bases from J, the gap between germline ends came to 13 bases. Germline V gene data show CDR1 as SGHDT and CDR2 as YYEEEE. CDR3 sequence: CASSREGTANEKLFF. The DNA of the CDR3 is TGTGCCAGCAGCCGCGAGGGAACGGCTAATGAAAAACTGTTTTTT.

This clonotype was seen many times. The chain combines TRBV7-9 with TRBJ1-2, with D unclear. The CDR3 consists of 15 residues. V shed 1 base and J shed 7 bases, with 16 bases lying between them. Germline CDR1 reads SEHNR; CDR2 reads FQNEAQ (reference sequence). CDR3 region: CASSLGEGNFGGYTF. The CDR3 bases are TGTGCCAGCAGCTTAGGAGAGGGAAACTTTGGTGGCTACACCTTC.